This T cell receptor beta chain was found in a study of control samples from healthy donors and cancer patients. Profiling relied on immunoSEQ multiplex PCR, and the TCRdb table lists in-frame clones only, not all of them. The data contain 95,000 to 150,000 clones, about 83% of them singletons. Germline V gene sequence: CDR1 PRHDT, CDR2 FYEKMQ (reference sequence). The CDR3 contains 15 residues. V shed 3 bases and J shed 0 bases, with 8 bases lying between them. The sequencing input was blood. The chain employs TRBV13 and TRBJ2-2; the D is unclear. The TCR originated in a man under 40 in good health. CDR3 in amino acids: CASSFGQANTGELFF. In nucleotides, the CDR3 is TGTGCCAGCAGCTTTGGGCAGGCGAACACCGGGGAGCTGTTTTTT. Drawing the rest from reference TRBV13 and TRBJ2-2, the complete variable domain is AAGVIQSPRHLIKEKRETATLKCYPIPRHDTVYWYQQGPGQDPQFLISFYEKMQSDKGSIPDRFSAQQFSDYHSELNMSSLELGDSALYFCASSFGQANTGELFFGEGSRLTVL.